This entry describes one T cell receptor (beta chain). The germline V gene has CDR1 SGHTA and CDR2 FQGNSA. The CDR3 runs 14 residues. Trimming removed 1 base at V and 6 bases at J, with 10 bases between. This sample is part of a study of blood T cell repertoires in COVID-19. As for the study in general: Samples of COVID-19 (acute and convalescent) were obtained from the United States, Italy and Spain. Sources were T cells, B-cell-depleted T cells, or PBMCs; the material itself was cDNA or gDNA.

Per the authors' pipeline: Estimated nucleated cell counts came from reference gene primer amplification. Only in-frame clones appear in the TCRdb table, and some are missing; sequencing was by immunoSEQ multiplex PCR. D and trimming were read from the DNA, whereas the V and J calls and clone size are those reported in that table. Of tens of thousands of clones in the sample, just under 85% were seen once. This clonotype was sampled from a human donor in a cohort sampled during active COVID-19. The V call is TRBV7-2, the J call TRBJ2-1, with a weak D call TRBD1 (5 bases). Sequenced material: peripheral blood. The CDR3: CASSLVRQPNEQFF. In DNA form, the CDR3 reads TGTGCCAGCAGCTTAGTGAGACAGCCCAATGAGCAGTTCTTC.